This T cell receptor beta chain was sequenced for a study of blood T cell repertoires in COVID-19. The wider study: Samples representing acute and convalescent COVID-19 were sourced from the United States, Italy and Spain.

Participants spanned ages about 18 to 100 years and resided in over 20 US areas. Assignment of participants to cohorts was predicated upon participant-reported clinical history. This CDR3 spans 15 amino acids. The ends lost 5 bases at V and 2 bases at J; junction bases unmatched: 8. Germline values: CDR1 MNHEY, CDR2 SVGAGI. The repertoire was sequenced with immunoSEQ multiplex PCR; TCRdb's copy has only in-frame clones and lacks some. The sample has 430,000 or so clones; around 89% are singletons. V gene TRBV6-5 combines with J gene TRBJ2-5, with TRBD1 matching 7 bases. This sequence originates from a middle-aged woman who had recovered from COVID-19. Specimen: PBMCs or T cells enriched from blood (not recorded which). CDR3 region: CASSPRQGMQETQYF. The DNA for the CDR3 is TGTGCCAGCAGTCCTAGACAGGGCATGCAAGAGACCCAGTACTTC.